This passage covers 13 T cell receptor beta chains from one sample sequenced in a study of PD-L1 blockade in urothelial cancer. Sequencing was performed with immunoSEQ multiplex PCR; in TCRdb, only in-frame clones are kept and a portion is missing. Seen here are more than 40,000 clones, around 85% observed once, and the top ten hold 16%. Sequences were derived from PBMCs, sampled around atezolizumab (anti-PD-L1) treatment. These receptors came from a man in his sixties with urothelial cancer.

The chain uses TRBV18 and TRBJ1-1, with 11 positions matching TRBD1. Trimming at V came to 2 bases and at J to 4 bases, leaving 0 bases not matched to a gene. CDR1 and CDR2 from the germline V gene are KGHSH and LQKENI. The CDR3 spans 14 residues. The CDR3 DNA is TGTGCCAGCTCACCAGGACAGGGGGCCACTGAAGCTTTCTTT. Translated: CASSPGQGATEAFF.

This clone occurred a few times. The rearrangement uses TRBV15 and TRBJ2-1; 13 positions agree with TRBD2. After removal of 5 bases from V and 9 bases from J, the junction contained 4 bases not matched to a gene. CDR1 is LNHNV and CDR2 is YYDKDF in the germline V gene (reference sequence). This CDR3 has 14 amino acids. The CDR3 protein is CATSSRTSGSEQFF. The CDR3 nucleotides are TGTGCCACCAGCTCACGGACTAGCGGGAGTGAGCAGTTCTTC.

This rearrangement joins TRBV7-9 to TRBJ1-5, with D unclear. Trimming removed 1 base at V and 0 bases at J, with 10 bases between. Germline CDR1 and CDR2: SEHNR and FQNEAQ (reference sequence). CDR3 size: 16 residues. The DNA for the CDR3 is TGTGCCAGCAGCTTAGTTTCAGCGGGTAGCAATCAGCCCCAGCATTTT. It yields the protein CASSLVSAGSNQPQHF.

This chain joins TRBV9 and TRBJ2-1, with 7 nucleotides matching TRBD2. The CDR3 is 16 amino acids. Per the germline V gene, CDR1 is SGDLS and CDR2 is YYNGEE. V trimming: 0 bases; J trimming: 4 bases; junction bases outside the gene matches: 7. The CDR3 coding sequence is TGTGCCAGCAGCGTAGCCGTGGCTAGCGGTTACAATGAGCAGTTCTTC. It is translated as CASSVAVASGYNEQFF.

CDR3 protein: CASSSHSTGSGYTF. For the CDR3, the DNA is TGTGCCAGCAGCTCCCACTCTACAGGGTCTGGCTACACCTTC. The chain has TRBV7-6 and TRBJ1-2, with D possibly being TRBD1 (6 bases). The germline V and J ends were trimmed by 4 bases and 7 bases, with 16 bases remaining between them. The CDR3 is 14 residues long. Germline-derived CDR1 and CDR2 are SGHVS and FNYEAQ.

Concerning this clone itself: This sample includes further DNA sequences coding for the same CDR3. The chain recombines TRBV7-9 with TRBJ1-5; 8 positions agree with TRBD1. The junction had 2 bases not matched to a gene; V was cut back by 1 base and J by 0 bases. Germline CDR1 is SEHNR and CDR2 is FQNEAQ (reference sequence). This CDR3 region has 16 residues. The CDR3 protein is CASSLGTGNSNQPQHF. The DNA of the CDR3 is TGTGCCAGCAGCTTAGGGACAGGGAATAGCAATCAGCCCCAGCATTTT.

A word on this clone: One end of the junction is discordant with germline, which a read error may explain. The chain is built from TRBV25-1 and TRBJ1-1; TRBD1 matches 7 bases. Per germline, CDR1 MGHDK and CDR2 SYGVNS. The CDR3 runs 13 residues. In DNA, the CDR3 is TGTGCCAGCAGCCGAGGGAGGACAGGTTGGCCTTACTTT. Encoded protein: CASSRGRTGWPYF.

The V gene is TRBV5-4, the J gene TRBJ2-2; possibly TRBD2 for D (5 bases). Trimming took off 7 bases at V and 1 base at J, with 5 bases between the two ends. Germline V lookup: CDR1 SGHNT, CDR2 YYREEE (reference sequence). This CDR3 is 12 amino acids long. The chain's CDR3 is CASRGNTGELFF. Written as DNA, the CDR3 is TGTGCCAGCCGGGGGAACACCGGGGAGCTGTTTTTT. Based on the CDR3 plus reference TRBV5-4 and TRBJ2-2, the full variable domain is ETGVTQSPTHLIKTRGQQVTLRCSSQSGHNTVSWYQQALGQGPQFIFQYYREEENGRGNFPPRFSGLQFPNYSSELNVNALELDDSALYLCASRGNTGELFFGEGSRLTVL.

This rearrangement joins TRBV6-5 to TRBJ2-3; D ambiguous. The V end lost 4 bases, the J end lost 1 base, and 9 bases lay between the germline ends. The CDR3 is 14 residues long. From germline, CDR1 is MNHEY and CDR2 SVGAGI. This CDR3 reads CASSLTQGTDTQYF. DNA of the CDR3: TGTGCCAGCAGTTTAACACAAGGCACAGATACGCAGTATTTT.

The chain links TRBV9 to TRBJ2-7, with D possibly being TRBD1 (5 bases). Germline values: CDR1 SGDLS, CDR2 YYNGEE. V lost 0 bases to trimming and J lost 5 bases, with 12 bases between them. The CDR3 length is 14 residues. The CDR3 reads CASSVGRRDDEQYF. In nucleotides, the CDR3 is TGTGCCAGCAGCGTAGGTCGCAGGGATGACGAGCAGTACTTC.

The CDR3 loop is CASHYDYRGGGEQYF. The DNA of the CDR3 is TGTGCCAGCCACTACGACTACCGAGGAGGAGGCGAGCAGTACTTC. The chain is built from TRBV6-5 and TRBJ2-7; D may be TRBD2 (5 bases). The CDR3 sequence is 15 residues long. The V gene's germline CDR1 is MNHEY and CDR2 SVGAGI. Trimming took off 8 bases at V and 6 bases at J, with 23 bases between the two ends.

The chain has TRBV7-9 and TRBJ1-4; possible D gene TRBD1, 5 bases. The CDR3 sequence is 15 residues long. The V gene's germline CDR1 is SEHNR and CDR2 FQNEAQ (reference sequence). The V gene lost 1 base and the J gene lost 9 bases, with 15 bases spanning the gap. The CDR3 sequence is CASSLESAGMKKLFF. CDR3 bases: TGTGCCAGCAGCTTAGAGTCGGCAGGGATGAAAAAACTGTTTTTT.

This sequence joins TRBV5-4 and TRBJ2-7; D is perhaps TRBD1 (5 bases). The CDR3 has 14 residues. Germline V gene data show CDR1 as SGHNT and CDR2 as YYREEE (reference sequence). V lost 0 bases to trimming and J lost 6 bases, with 13 bases between them. CDR3 region: CASSLGGHSPEQYF. The CDR3, as DNA: TGTGCCAGCAGCTTGGGGGGCCACTCCCCCGAGCAGTACTTC.